These T cell receptor beta chains were read from a single sample in a study of T cells in Graves' hyperthyroidism and ophthalmopathy. TCRdb called the multiplex PCR reads again in MiXCR, with one record for every CDR3 protein. The sample carries fewer than 600,000 distinct CDR3 sequences, 13% to 15% recorded once. Sequencing was performed on blood. The receptors derive from a middle-aged woman with Graves' hyperthyroidism. Both conserved end residues are part of each CDR3.

CDR3	V	J
CASSSDSFQETQYF	TRBV5-1	TRBJ2-5
CASSVSSGSPGELFF	TRBV9	TRBJ2-2
CSAAPWDRGNNEQFF	TRBV20-1	TRBJ2-1
CASTPDRGREKLFF	TRBV19	TRBJ1-4
CASSLEGYYGYTF	TRBV11-3	TRBJ1-2
CASSWGDRETQYF	TRBV5-1	TRBJ2-5
CASSPLTGDETQYF	TRBV18	TRBJ2-5
CSAEGRGRREALYEQYF	TRBV20-1	TRBJ2-7
CASSLRAGMTEAFF	TRBV14	TRBJ1-1
CASSQVISGSYEQYF	TRBV4-1	TRBJ2-7
CSVLGYEQFF	TRBV29-1	TRBJ2-1
CSVELQGYGYTF	TRBV29-1	TRBJ1-2
CASSTNEQFF	TRBV2	TRBJ2-1
CAINLDEGSTDTQYF	TRBV10-3	TRBJ2-3
CASRTGAGGNQPQHF	TRBV10-2	TRBJ1-5
CSARTSGRPYEQYF	TRBV20-1	TRBJ2-7
CASREDGVFRADTQYF	TRBV5-1	TRBJ2-3
CASSDRDRIGKLFF	TRBV28	TRBJ1-4
CATSDPTGGWTGELFF	TRBV24-1	TRBJ2-2
CASSPSMTVNAGSCFF	TRBV11-2	TRBJ2-2
CASNSRSGRSETQYF	TRBV19	TRBJ2-5
CASTREPGPSTDTQYF	TRBV19	TRBJ2-3
CASSLSWVSYPYEQYF	TRBV7-8	TRBJ2-7
CASSFQQLSGTSGRRHTQYF	TRBV5-1	TRBJ2-3
CASTYSSSGEQFF	TRBV3-1	TRBJ2-1
CASSFYPGTANTGELFF	TRBV5-1	TRBJ2-2
CASSGEKMLTDTQYF	TRBV2	TRBJ2-3
CASSGVAPQMNTEAFF	TRBV18	TRBJ1-1
CASSMQGTTNTEAFF	TRBV19	TRBJ1-1
CASSTQFSNQPQHF	TRBV2	TRBJ1-5
CSASAPSGGGTQYF	TRBV20-1	TRBJ2-5
CASSQGLAGVPDTQYF	TRBV6-1	TRBJ2-3
CASSFRTSGTQETQYF	TRBV11-2	TRBJ2-5
CSASGQTNTGELFF	TRBV20-1	TRBJ2-2
CASSPKGGGSSYNEQFF	TRBV11-2	TRBJ2-1
CASPEGMLEAFF	TRBV18	TRBJ1-1
CASTLGGTQYF	TRBV27	TRBJ2-3
CASSSQGTRLAGVSEQYF	TRBV6-1	TRBJ2-7
CASLGTSLHEQFF	TRBV7-9	TRBJ2-1
CASIGGRGHGYTF	TRBV6-1	TRBJ1-2
CASSLGAGVLGETQYF	TRBV7-9	TRBJ2-5
CASSLVAGQLKGKLFF	TRBV7-2	TRBJ1-4
CASRQGSTGELFF	TRBV6-1	TRBJ2-2